The sequence of this T cell receptor beta chain was determined in a study of blood T cells in healthy people across ages. On the study more broadly: The template switching approach captured approximately one barcoded beta molecule for every two T cells.

V gave up 2 bases and J gave up 11 bases, with 15 bases separating them. This CDR3 region has 13 residues. Germline-derived CDR1 and CDR2 are MNHNS and SASEGT. A sample-barcoded 5' primer and a J-beta primer mix were used in a second PCR of roughly 7 to 12 cycles. A template-switch adaptor containing 12 random nucleotides labeled each cDNA molecule. In TCRdb, the 5' RACE reads were re-called with MiXCR into one record per CDR3 protein. This sample has about a million distinct CDR3 sequences, with roughly 50% found just once. This chain connects TRBV6-1 to TRBJ2-5, with D perhaps matching TRBD2 (5 bases). This TCR was recovered from a young man in good health. The specimen was blood. The CDR3 DNA reads TGTGCCAGCAGTGAAAGTCGGGGTGGGCAGCAGTACTTC. It is translated as CASSESRGGQQYF.